This T cell receptor (beta chain) was identified in a study of identical twins. Trimming removed 5 bases from V and 11 bases from J, with 20 bases in between. CDR3 length: 15 amino acids. Germline V gene lookup returns CDR1 KGHDR and CDR2 SFDVKD. This clonotype was counted only a few times. Its antigen is as yet unknown. Study results and limitations: Part of the zero-insertion signal could reflect confounding by invariant MAIT and iNKT cells. When twins shared out-of-frame alpha sequences, those sequences had excess low generation probability. Fewer insertions characterized abundant cord blood beta clonotypes, whereas memory repertoires showed none.

cDNA molecules carried unique molecular identifiers, and template switching added a universal primer site. TCRdb independently ran MiXCR on the 5' RACE reads; one entry per CDR3 protein. The data hold 350,000 to 600,000 distinct CDR3 sequences, with about 14% observed a single time. A further study also used this sample, focusing on yellow fever vaccine responses in identical twins.

The gene calls are TRBV24-1 and TRBJ2-2; D is unresolved. The clonotype was recovered from a woman younger than 30 in good health. Sequencing was carried out using CD4+ T cells sorted from blood. CDR3 bases: TGTGCCACCAGTGCTCAAGGGAACAGCTTGCGTGAGCTGTTTTTT. Protein product: CATSAQGNSLRELFF.